These 25 T cell receptor beta chains came from one sample sequenced in a study of cytomegalovirus exposure and HLA in healthy donors. 60 Vbeta and 13 Jbeta primers were used in PCR. Measured with immunoSEQ multiplex PCR; TCRdb has only the in-frame clones, and not every one. The table counts more than 50,000 clones; 6% to 7.5% lies in the top ten. Sequenced sample: PBMCs. The receptor set was obtained from a middle-aged woman in good health and CMV-seronegative.

The gene calls are TRBV28 and TRBJ2-1; 15 nucleotides agree with TRBD2. V was clipped by 4 bases and J by 4 bases; unmatched bases: 11. CDR3 length equals 19 residues. Germline-derived CDR1 and CDR2 are MDHEN and SYDVKM. As DNA, the CDR3 is TGTGCCAGCAGTTCATTAGCCCGGACTAGCGGGGGGGCATACAATGAGCAGTTCTTC. The encoded protein is CASSSLARTSGGAYNEQFF.

The chain employs TRBV4-3 and TRBJ2-3; 7 bases map to TRBD2. Trimming removed 0 bases from V and 3 bases from J; junction bases left unmatched: 3. Germline-derived CDR1 and CDR2 are LGHNA and YSLEER. The CDR3 extends over 15 amino acids. In nucleotides, the CDR3 is TGCGCCAGCAGCCAAGATCGGCGGGGGACAGATACGCAGTATTTT. Its translation is CASSQDRRGTDTQYF.

The chain uses TRBV2 and TRBJ1-2; 7 nucleotides line up with TRBD1. There are 14 residues in the CDR3. Germline loops: CDR1 SNHLY, CDR2 FYNNEI. After removal of 4 bases from V and 4 bases from J, the junction contained 6 bases not matched to a gene. The CDR3 is CASSGDRIPYGYTF. For the CDR3, the DNA is TGTGCCAGCAGTGGGGACAGAATTCCCTATGGCTACACCTTC.

The chain links TRBV19 to TRBJ2-5; TRBD2 might be the D (6 bases). Germline V CDR1 and CDR2: LNHDA, SQIVND (reference sequence). With 4 bases removed from V and 0 bases from J, the gap between germline ends came to 9 bases. The CDR3 consists of 14 residues. CDR3 sequence reads: CASSTWRDQETQYF. The CDR3 DNA reads as TGTGCCAGTAGTACGTGGAGGGACCAAGAGACCCAGTACTTC.

The J gene is TRBJ2-2, the V gene TRBV27, with TRBD2 identical over 12 bases. CDR1 and CDR2 from the germline V gene are MNHEY and SMNVEV (reference sequence). The CDR3 consists of 18 residues. Germline trimming cut 6 bases from V and 3 bases from J; bases unmatched to any gene: 11. CDR3 region: CASSPTSGGSSDTGELFF. The CDR3, as DNA: TGTGCCAGCAGCCCGACTAGCGGGGGATCTTCGGACACCGGGGAGCTGTTTTTT.

The chain combines TRBV27 with TRBJ2-2; no definite D call. V lost 5 bases, J lost 0 bases, and 7 bases lay in between. The CDR3 is 14 residues long. In germline, CDR1 is MNHEY, CDR2 SMNVEV (reference sequence). The CDR3 region has the DNA TGTGCCAGCAGTCAGACACCGAACACCGGGGAGCTGTTTTTT. Translating it yields CASSQTPNTGELFF.

The chain uses TRBV27 and TRBJ1-1, with a weak D call TRBD1 (6 bases). The germline gives CDR1 MNHEY, CDR2 SMNVEV (reference sequence). The CDR3 has 14 residues. V dropped 8 bases and J dropped 4 bases, with 17 bases sitting between them. The CDR3 DNA is TGTGCCAGCTCCAGGGGCCGGGGGGCCACTGAAGCTTTCTTT. This encodes CASSRGRGATEAFF.

The V and J genes are TRBV18 and TRBJ2-2; 8 nucleotides line up with TRBD2. With V trimmed by 1 base and J by 0 bases, 10 bases remained unmatched. The CDR3 totals 19 residues. Germline CDR1 is KGHSH and CDR2 is LQKENI. CDR3 bases: TGTGCCAGCTCACCACTCCGTACTAGCGGAGCTCCGAACACCGGGGAGCTGTTTTTT. As protein: CASSPLRTSGAPNTGELFF.

This sequence joins TRBV18 and TRBJ2-7; TRBD2 matches 7 bases. The V gene end was trimmed by 3 bases and the J gene end by 3 bases; junction bases not matched to a gene: 2. The CDR3 loop spans 13 amino acids. The V gene's germline CDR1 is KGHSH and CDR2 LQKENI. The CDR3 region has the DNA TGTGCCAGCTCACCGCGGGAGCTCTACGAGCAGTACTTC. Translating it yields CASSPRELYEQYF. Using reference TRBV18 and TRBJ2-7 for the parts outside the CDR3, the full variable domain is NAGVMQNPRHLVRRRGQEARLRCSPMKGHSHVYWYRQLPEEGLKFMVYLQKENIIDESGMPKERFSAEFPKEGPSILRIQQVVRGDSAAYFCASSPRELYEQYFGPGTRLTVT.

The chain is built from TRBV15 and TRBJ2-7; unclear D gene. Germline V CDR1 and CDR2: LNHNV, YYDKDF (reference sequence). There are 14 residues in the CDR3. Between the trimmed V and J ends, which lost 0 bases and 7 bases, there was a span of 13 bases. The CDR3 loop is CATSRDNGSGEQYF. The CDR3 DNA reads TGTGCCACCAGCAGAGATAACGGGTCCGGGGAGCAGTACTTC.

The J gene is TRBJ2-1, the V gene TRBV6-5, with 8 bases identical to TRBD2. Germline V gives CDR1 MNHEY, CDR2 SVGAGI. V was pared by 0 bases and J by 4 bases, with 5 bases of the junction left unmatched. The CDR3 spans 16 residues. The CDR3 region has the DNA TGTGCCAGCAGTTACTCGCTAGCGGGTACTTACAATGAGCAGTTCTTC. It specifies CASSYSLAGTYNEQFF.

The chain has TRBV7-9 and TRBJ1-2, with D perhaps matching TRBD1 (5 bases). The CDR3 has 15 amino acids. Germline CDR1 and CDR2: SEHNR and FQNEAQ (reference sequence). Trimming took off 3 bases at V and 7 bases at J, with 18 bases between the two ends. CDR3 residues: CASSFGADLYGGYTF. The DNA of the CDR3 is TGTGCCAGCAGCTTTGGGGCAGATCTCTATGGTGGCTACACCTTC.

This CDR3 is CASLGTPGGTNYGYTF. The CDR3 DNA follows: TGTGCCAGTCTAGGAACTCCAGGGGGCACTAACTATGGCTACACCTTC. V usage is TRBV19 and J usage is TRBJ1-2; 8 nucleotides align to TRBD1. The length of the CDR3 is 16 residues. From germline, CDR1 is LNHDA and CDR2 SQIVND (reference sequence). V shed 8 bases, J shed 0 bases, and the junction held 11 bases outside the gene matches.

This chain links TRBV18 with TRBJ1-3; no clear D gene. Germline V gene lookup returns CDR1 KGHSH and CDR2 LQKENI. V lost 0 bases, J lost 0 bases, and 12 bases lay in between. The CDR3 loop spans 17 amino acids. The CDR3 DNA reads as TGTGCCAGCTCACCACCGTCACAATTCATCTCTGGAAACACCATATATTTT. It codes for CASSPPSQFISGNTIYF.

The chain carries TRBV19 and TRBJ1-2; maybe TRBD1 (5 bases). Germline CDR1 is LNHDA and CDR2 is SQIVND (reference sequence). Trimming took 5 bases from V and 5 from J, leaving 15 bases between them. CDR3 length: 14 residues. The CDR3 spells CASSHPTVGYGYTF. The DNA for the CDR3 is TGTGCCAGTAGTCACCCGACAGTCGGGTATGGCTACACCTTC.

Remarks on this clone: This specimen includes other DNA sequences encoding the same CDR3. The genes are TRBV7-9 and TRBJ2-7, with no clear D. V was cut by 1 base and J by 2 bases, with 6 bases left in between. This CDR3 region has 13 residues. Germline V gene lookup returns CDR1 SEHNR and CDR2 FQNEAQ (reference sequence). This chain's CDR3 is CASSLVGPYEQYF. The CDR3 DNA reads TGTGCCAGCAGCTTAGTTGGCCCCTACGAGCAGTACTTC.

CDR3 amino acids: CASSSSRGSLGYEQYF. The CDR3 coding sequence is TGTGCCAGCAGTTCATCTCGCGGGAGCCTAGGGTACGAGCAGTACTTC. The chain is built from TRBV28 and TRBJ2-7; 7 nucleotides agree with TRBD2. Germline V gene data show CDR1 as MDHEN and CDR2 as SYDVKM. This CDR3 is 16 amino acids long. J gave up 4 bases and V 4 bases, and 13 bases lay outside the gene matches.

The chain is built from TRBV19 and TRBJ2-6; 8 bases line up with TRBD1. The CDR3 consists of 16 residues. The trim removed 4 bases at V and 0 bases at J, leaving 2 bases unmatched. Per germline, CDR1 LNHDA and CDR2 SQIVND (reference sequence). CDR3 loop: CASSTGQDSGANVLTF. As DNA, the CDR3 is TGTGCCAGTAGTACGGGACAGGACTCTGGGGCCAACGTCCTGACTTTC.

The chain employs TRBV7-8 and TRBJ2-5, with D perhaps TRBD2 (6 bases). The CDR3 totals 15 residues. Germline V gene data show CDR1 as SGHVS and CDR2 as FQNEAQ. Trimming stripped 7 bases from V and 3 bases from J, with 18 bases between. The CDR3 nucleotides are TGTGCCAGCACTACGCGAAGGGACTCCAAAGAGACCCAGTACTTC. Amino acids: CASTTRRDSKETQYF.

The gene calls are TRBV28 and TRBJ1-6; 10 nucleotides agree with TRBD1. Germline V CDR1 and CDR2: MDHEN, SYDVKM. The CDR3 is 18 residues long. J was trimmed by 1 base and V by 6 bases; bases with no gene match: 9. In nucleotides, the CDR3 is TGTGCCAGCAGATCACCCGGGGACAGGGGTTCCTATAATTCACCCCTCCACTTT. Translated: CASRSPGDRGSYNSPLHF.

V usage is TRBV5-1 and J usage is TRBJ2-3; D gene unclear. This CDR3 is built from 12 residues. The V and J ends lost 0 bases and 6 bases respectively, with 5 bases between them. Per the germline V gene, CDR1 is SGHRS and CDR2 is YFSETQ. CDR3 DNA: TGCGCCAGCAGCTTGGAGACTGATACGCAGTATTTT. This codes for CASSLETDTQYF.

The rearrangement joins TRBV27 to TRBJ2-2; 7 bases map to TRBD1. The V gene end was trimmed by 5 bases and the J gene end by 0 bases; junction bases not matched to a gene: 6. Germline loops: CDR1 MNHEY, CDR2 SMNVEV (reference sequence). CDR3 length: 16 residues. DNA for the CDR3: TGTGCCAGCAGTATGAGACAGGGAGCGAACACCGGGGAGCTGTTTTTT. Translating gives CASSMRQGANTGELFF.

The V call is TRBV30, the J call TRBJ2-7; no reliable D call. Deletions cut 1 base from V and 2 bases from J, with 3 bases between. Germline values: CDR1 GTSNPN, CDR2 SVGIG (reference sequence). CDR3 length equals 11 residues. CDR3 amino acids: CAWSGTYEQYF. In DNA form, the CDR3 reads TGTGCCTGGAGTGGTACCTACGAGCAGTACTTC.

This chain uses TRBV9 with TRBJ2-5; the D is unclear. The CDR3 loop spans 16 amino acids. V dropped 3 bases and J dropped 0 bases, with 15 bases sitting between them. Germline V CDR1 and CDR2: SGDLS, YYNGEE. CDR3 bases: TGTGCCAGCAGCGCCGACGCGACTGTGTACCAAGAGACCCAGTACTTC. Translation: CASSADATVYQETQYF.

V usage is TRBV18 and J usage is TRBJ2-2; D is perhaps TRBD2 (6 bases). Germline V gene sequence: CDR1 KGHSH, CDR2 LQKENI. The V end lost 2 bases, the J end lost 7 bases, and 14 bases lay between the germline ends. This CDR3 comprises 15 residues. The CDR3 bases are TGTGCCAGCTCACCAGTCCGAACTAGCTTCGGGGAGCTGTTTTTT. This sequence encodes CASSPVRTSFGELFF. Full variable domain (rest looked up from reference TRBV18 and TRBJ2-2): NAGVMQNPRHLVRRRGQEARLRCSPMKGHSHVYWYRQLPEEGLKFMVYLQKENIIDESGMPKERFSAEFPKEGPSILRIQQVVRGDSAAYFCASSPVRTSFGELFFGEGSRLTVL.